This record covers a single TCR beta chain. What it binds is unknown. All of the isolated RNA was reverse transcribed, so expressed TCRB transcripts were sequenced. Repertoires were generated with immunoSEQ multiplex PCR, while TCRdb's copy carries only in-frame clones and drops some. The table has approximately 57,000 clones, about 50% seen once. V dropped 0 bases and J dropped 6 bases, with 15 bases sitting between them. CDR3 length: 16 residues. The germline CDR1 and CDR2 sequences are MNHEY and SVGAGI. These data originate in a study of beta chain features in type 1 diabetes. Findings and limits, study-wide: There was a moderate but significant shortening of TCRB CDR3s in all four CD4+ subsets of Type 1 diabetes patients.

The sample taken for sequencing was Tregs from blood. The chain uses TRBV6-5 and TRBJ2-1; weak D call: TRBD2 (6 bases). The TCR comes from a woman aged 40 to 49 with type 1 diabetes. The DNA of the CDR3 is TGTGCCAGCAGTTACTCGACGGGAGCAAAGGGCAATGAGCAGTTCTTC. Translated, it gives CASSYSTGAKGNEQFF.